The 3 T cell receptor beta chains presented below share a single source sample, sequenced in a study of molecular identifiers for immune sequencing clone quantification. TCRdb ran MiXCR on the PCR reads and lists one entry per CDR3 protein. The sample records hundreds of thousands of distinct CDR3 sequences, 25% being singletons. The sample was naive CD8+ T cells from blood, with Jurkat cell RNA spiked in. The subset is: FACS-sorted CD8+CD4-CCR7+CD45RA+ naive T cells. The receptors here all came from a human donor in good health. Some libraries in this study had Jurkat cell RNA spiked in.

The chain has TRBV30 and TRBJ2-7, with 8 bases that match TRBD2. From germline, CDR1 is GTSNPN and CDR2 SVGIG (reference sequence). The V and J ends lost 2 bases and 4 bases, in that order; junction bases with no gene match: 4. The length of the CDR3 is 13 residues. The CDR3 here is CAWSIGRGYEQYF. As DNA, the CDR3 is TGTGCCTGGAGTATCGGGAGGGGATACGAGCAGTACTTC.

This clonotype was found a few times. The DNA for the CDR3 is TGCAGTGCTCCAGGGCAGGGTCACTATGGCTACACCTTC. Translated: CSAPGQGHYGYTF. V usage is TRBV20-1 and J usage is TRBJ1-2, with D tentatively TRBD1 (5 bases). Germline CDR1 reads DFQATT; CDR2 reads SNEGSKA (reference sequence). V was cut by 5 bases and J by 3 bases, with 13 bases left in between. The CDR3 has 13 amino acids.

The CDR3 DNA reads TGTGCCAGCAGCCAAGGCCCCCGGGGAAATGAGCAGTTCTTC. This gives the protein CASSQGPRGNEQFF. The chain couples TRBV14 to TRBJ2-1; weak D call: TRBD2 (5 bases). The CDR3 loop spans 14 amino acids. Germline values: CDR1 SGHDN, CDR2 FVKESK. Trimming shortened V by 1 base and J by 7 bases, and 11 bases separated the two germline ends. Full variable domain (rest looked up from reference TRBV14 and TRBJ2-1): EAGVTQFPSHSVIEKGQTVTLRCDPISGHDNLYWYRRVMGKEIKFLLHFVKESKQDESGMPNNRFLAERTGGTYSTLKVQPAELEDSGVYFCASSQGPRGNEQFFGPGTRLTVL.